These 30 T cell receptor beta chains were all obtained from the same sample, sequenced in a study of cytomegalovirus exposure and HLA in healthy donors. PCR employed 60 Vbeta and 13 Jbeta primers. Sequenced by immunoSEQ multiplex PCR; TCRdb stores in-frame clones only, minus some. In the table there are 150,000 to 180,000 clones, around 81% of which are singletons. The sequencing input was PBMCs. All receptors come from a woman aged 40 to 49 in good health and CMV-seropositive.

The chain joins TRBV7-8 to TRBJ2-7, with a tentative D call TRBD1 (6 bases). The germline gives CDR1 SGHVS, CDR2 FQNEAQ. With 3 bases removed from V and 7 bases from J, the gap between germline ends came to 13 bases. CDR3 length equals 13 residues. The CDR3 DNA is TGTGCCAGCAGCTTCGACCAGGGGCGAGAGCAGTACTTC. Translation gives CASSFDQGREQYF.

Here the CDR3 DNA reads TGTGCCAGCAGCGCGGAGGGATCGACTAATGAAAAACTGTTTTTT. Translated: CASSAEGSTNEKLFF. V and J are TRBV9 and TRBJ1-4; D is unresolved. Germline values: CDR1 SGDLS, CDR2 YYNGEE. Trimming shortened V by 3 bases and J by 2 bases, and 11 bases separated the two germline ends. The CDR3 has 15 amino acids.

The CDR3: CASSDRGEEKLFF. The CDR3 DNA reads as TGTGCCAGTTCTGACAGGGGTGAAGAAAAACTGTTTTTT. The chain combines TRBV6-5 with TRBJ1-4; 8 bases line up with TRBD1. CDR1 and CDR2 (germline): MNHEY, SVGAGI. This CDR3 contains 13 residues. J was trimmed by 8 bases and V by 9 bases; bases with no gene match: 8.

This rearrangement joins TRBV9 to TRBJ1-3, with D possibly TRBD1 on 6 matching bases. The germline V gene has CDR1 SGDLS and CDR2 YYNGEE. This CDR3 has 13 amino acids. Trimming left V 3 bases short and J 3 bases short, with 7 bases between. The CDR3 bases are TGTGCCAGCAGCGGGACAGTTGGAAACACCATATATTTT. It specifies CASSGTVGNTIYF.

This chain uses TRBV30 with TRBJ2-1, with TRBD1 matching 7 bases. The CDR3 loop spans 12 amino acids. Germline loops: CDR1 GTSNPN, CDR2 SVGIG (reference sequence). Losses at the gene ends were 2 bases for V and 7 bases for J; bases not matched to a gene: 2. For the CDR3, the DNA is TGTGCCTGGAGTATGACAGGGAATGAGCAGTTCTTC. Translating it yields CAWSMTGNEQFF.

Regarding this clone: One junction end does not reproduce the germline sequence, and a read error may be involved. The chain couples TRBV29-1 to TRBJ1-4; TRBD1 matches 8 bases. Germline lookup yields CDR1 SQVTM and CDR2 ANQGSEA. The CDR3 is 11 residues long. In nucleotides, the CDR3 is TGCAGCGCTGGACAGGGCCCCGAGAGAGAATTT. Translating gives CSAGQGPEREF.

The J gene is TRBJ1-1, the V gene TRBV6-1; D is undetermined. This CDR3 comprises 14 residues. The V end was cut by 6 bases, the J end by 3 bases, with 14 bases between. Per the germline V gene, CDR1 is MNHNS and CDR2 is SASEGT. The DNA for the CDR3 is TGTGCCAGCAGCGTTCACCGGGAGTACACTGAAGCTTTCTTT. Protein: CASSVHREYTEAFF.

The chain recombines TRBV30 with TRBJ2-2; D call uncertain. Trimming took off 3 bases at V and 4 bases at J, with 6 bases between the two ends. The CDR3 is 12 residues long. Germline V CDR1 and CDR2: GTSNPN, SVGIG (reference sequence). CDR3 coding DNA: TGTGCCTGGAGCCCTACCACCGGGGAGCTGTTTTTT. Protein: CAWSPTTGELFF.

The V call is TRBV30, the J call TRBJ2-3, with TRBD2 identical over 16 bases. The CDR3 covers 19 residues. Germline V gene lookup returns CDR1 GTSNPN and CDR2 SVGIG (reference sequence). The V gene end was trimmed by 0 bases and the J gene end by 3 bases; junction bases not matched to a gene: 9. CDR3 bases: TGTGCCTGGAGTGTACAGGGACTAGCGGGAGGGTATATGACAGATACGCAGTATTTT. Amino acid sequence: CAWSVQGLAGGYMTDTQYF.

The chain uses TRBV5-3 and TRBJ1-1; unclear D gene. TRBV5-3 is an ORF, with its function uncertain. This CDR3 is 14 amino acids long. V lost 4 bases and J lost 0, with 10 bases in between. CDR3 sequence: CARSLPRVNTEAFF. CDR3 nucleotides: TGTGCCAGAAGCCTCCCCCGGGTGAACACTGAAGCTTTCTTT.

This clone was counted only a few times. The chain carries TRBV6-5 and TRBJ1-1, with unresolved D. Germline-derived CDR1 and CDR2 are MNHEY and SVGAGI. The CDR3 is 15 amino acids. Trimming shortened V by 6 bases and J by 1 base, and 15 bases separated the two germline ends. The CDR3, as DNA: TGTGCCAGCAGCCTCGCCTTGACATCGAACACTGAAGCTTTCTTT. This codes for CASSLALTSNTEAFF.

This clone occurred a few times. The chain employs TRBV2 and TRBJ2-7; the match to TRBD2 covers 7 bases. Germline CDR1 SNHLY, CDR2 FYNNEI. The CDR3 is 15 amino acids. After removal of 0 bases from V and 2 bases from J, the junction contained 4 bases not matched to a gene. The CDR3 DNA follows: TGTGCCAGCAGTGAAGCACTAGCGAGCCCCTACGAGCAGTACTTC. This codes for CASSEALASPYEQYF.

This chain links TRBV9 with TRBJ2-1, with 8 bases lining up with TRBD1. This CDR3 region has 16 residues. Germline-derived CDR1 and CDR2 are SGDLS and YYNGEE. The ends lost 1 base at V and 7 bases at J; junction bases unmatched: 10. The CDR3 reads CASSVLGQGARNEQFF. Written as DNA, the CDR3 is TGTGCCAGCAGCGTATTGGGGCAGGGGGCGCGAAATGAGCAGTTCTTC. Full variable domain (outside the CDR3, taken from reference TRBV9 and TRBJ2-1): DSGVTQTPKHLITATGQRVTLRCSPRSGDLSVYWYQQSLDQGLQFLIQYYNGEERAKGNILERFSAQQFPDLHSELNLSSLELGDSALYFCASSVLGQGARNEQFFGPGTRLTVL.

The chain recombines TRBV29-1 with TRBJ2-5, with TRBD2 as a possible D gene (7 bases). V gave up 8 bases and J gave up 5 bases, with 27 bases separating them. The length of the CDR3 is 16 residues. Per germline, CDR1 SQVTM and CDR2 ANQGSEA. The CDR3 reads CSCYTRLRERGETQYF. The CDR3 DNA sequence: TGCAGCTGTTACACAAGGCTGCGGGAGAGGGGGGAGACCCAGTACTTC. The whole variable domain, remainder taken from reference TRBV29-1 and TRBJ2-5, is SAVISQKPSRDICQRGTSLTIQCQVDSQVTMMFWYRQQPGQSLTLIATANQGSEATYESGFVIDKFPISRPNLTFSTLTVSNMSPEDSSIYLCSCYTRLRERGETQYFGPGTRLLVL.

The chain is built from TRBV19 and TRBJ1-1; D is unclear. V was clipped by 7 bases and J by 4 bases, with 16 bases between them. Germline V gives CDR1 LNHDA, CDR2 SQIVND (reference sequence). The CDR3 has 14 amino acids. In DNA form, the CDR3 reads TGTGCCAGTAACCCCGGTGGTGCGGGCACTGAAGCTTTCTTT. It specifies CASNPGGAGTEAFF.

The V and J genes are TRBV28 and TRBJ2-3; perhaps TRBD2 as D (6 bases). CDR3 length: 15 residues. Germline CDR1 and CDR2: MDHEN and SYDVKM. V dropped 3 bases and J dropped 1 base, with 11 bases sitting between them. CDR3 sequence (DNA): TGTGCCAGCAGTTTTCCGCGGGACGGCACAGATACGCAGTATTTT. This gives the protein CASSFPRDGTDTQYF. The entire variable domain, with the rest obtained from reference TRBV28 and TRBJ2-3, is as follows: DVKVTQSSRYLVKRTGEKVFLECVQDMDHENMFWYRQDPGLGLRLIYFSYDVKMKEKGDIPEGYSVSREKKERFSLILESASTNQTSMYLCASSFPRDGTDTQYFGPGTRLTVL.

This sequence joins TRBV2 and TRBJ2-5; 12 bases fit TRBD2. Germline V gene lookup returns CDR1 SNHLY and CDR2 FYNNEI. Losses at the gene ends were 5 bases for V and 5 bases for J; bases not matched to a gene: 9. This CDR3 is 16 amino acids long. CDR3 sequence reads: CASSSRGLAGMETQYF. The CDR3 coding sequence is TGTGCCAGCAGTTCCAGAGGACTAGCGGGAATGGAGACCCAGTACTTC.

J is TRBJ1-1 and V is TRBV6-7, with 12 bases lining up with TRBD1. TRBV6-7 qualifies as an ORF whose function is uncertain. This CDR3 has 18 residues. Trimming removed 2 bases from V and 2 bases from J; junction bases left unmatched: 9. In DNA form, the CDR3 reads TGTGCCAGCAGTTACCCGGGACAGGGGGCGAATATAAACACTGAAGCTTTCTTT. This translates into CASSYPGQGANINTEAFF.

The chain is built from TRBV28 and TRBJ1-2; no firm D call. The germline CDR1 and CDR2 sequences are MDHEN and SYDVKM. The ends were cut back, 5 bases at V and 2 bases at J, with 15 bases in the middle. This CDR3 spans 15 amino acids. DNA of the CDR3: TGTGCCAGCAGTATTATGGCTGCAATCAACTATGGCTACACCTTC. Encoded protein: CASSIMAAINYGYTF.

This chain links TRBV18 with TRBJ1-2; 7 positions match TRBD1. The CDR3 sequence is 13 residues long. Germline CDR1 reads KGHSH; CDR2 reads LQKENI. With 3 bases clipped from V and 6 bases from J, the junction kept 4 bases outside the gene matches. The CDR3 here is CASSPTGFDGYTF. Here the CDR3 DNA reads TGTGCCAGCTCACCGACAGGGTTTGATGGCTACACCTTC. Variable domain in full (rest from reference TRBV18 and TRBJ1-2): NAGVMQNPRHLVRRRGQEARLRCSPMKGHSHVYWYRQLPEEGLKFMVYLQKENIIDESGMPKERFSAEFPKEGPSILRIQQVVRGDSAAYFCASSPTGFDGYTFGSGTRLTVV.

The chain recombines TRBV9 with TRBJ1-1, with 12 nucleotides matching TRBD1. Germline CDR1 is SGDLS and CDR2 is YYNGEE. V dropped 3 bases and J dropped 0; count of bases not matched to a gene: 6. The CDR3 totals 17 residues. The CDR3: CASSAGTGGPLNTEAFF. CDR3 DNA sequence: TGTGCCAGCAGCGCCGGGACAGGGGGCCCATTGAACACTGAAGCTTTCTTT.

The CDR3, as DNA: TGTGCCAGTAGTTGGGAGGGGGTAGGCACAGATACGCAGTATTTT. It is translated as CASSWEGVGTDTQYF. The chain uses TRBV19 and TRBJ2-3, with D possibly TRBD2 on 7 matching bases. The V gene's germline CDR1 is LNHDA and CDR2 SQIVND (reference sequence). The CDR3 is 15 residues long. The V end lost 5 bases, the J end lost 1 base, and 13 bases lay between the germline ends.

This chain connects TRBV27 to TRBJ2-3; 11 bases fit TRBD2. Unmatched junction bases numbered 5, after V lost 6 bases and J lost 3 bases. This CDR3 contains 15 residues. Germline V gene data show CDR1 as MNHEY and CDR2 as SMNVEV (reference sequence). Written as DNA, the CDR3 is TGTGCCAGCAGACCTAGCGGGGGGCTAACAGATACGCAGTATTTT. It encodes CASRPSGGLTDTQYF.

V usage is TRBV28 and J usage is TRBJ2-7, with 11 bases fitting TRBD2. The length of the CDR3 is 16 residues. J gave up 2 bases and V 4 bases, and 7 bases lay outside the gene matches. Looked up from germline, CDR1 is MDHEN and CDR2 is SYDVKM. The CDR3 DNA is TGTGCCAGCAGTTCGCCGACTAGCGGGAAAACCTACGAGCAGTACTTC. This sequence encodes CASSSPTSGKTYEQYF.

This chain joins TRBV2 and TRBJ1-1; D is undetermined. From germline, CDR1 is SNHLY and CDR2 FYNNEI. V gave up 3 bases and J gave up 1 base, with 9 bases separating them. The CDR3 runs 14 residues. In DNA, the CDR3 is TGTGCCAGCAGTGATTTACTGAGGAACACTGAAGCTTTCTTT. Protein product: CASSDLLRNTEAFF.

This sequence joins TRBV27 and TRBJ2-7; TRBD2 aligns across 7 bases. The trim removed 1 base at V and 5 bases at J, leaving 8 bases unmatched. The CDR3 is 15 residues long. Germline-derived CDR1 and CDR2 are MNHEY and SMNVEV (reference sequence). The CDR3: CASSLYPGLADEQYF. The CDR3 nucleotides read TGTGCCAGCAGTTTATACCCTGGGCTAGCGGACGAGCAGTACTTC.

The chain uses TRBV29-1 and TRBJ2-1; D possibly corresponds to TRBD2 (6 bases). Germline V lookup: CDR1 SQVTM, CDR2 ANQGSEA. This CDR3 is 15 amino acids long. V lost 6 bases to trimming and J lost 4 bases, with 19 bases between them. CDR3 amino acids: CSVRGAGTNYNEQFF. CDR3 nucleotide sequence: TGCAGCGTCCGAGGGGCGGGAACGAATTACAATGAGCAGTTCTTC.

The CDR3 DNA reads as TGTGCCAGTAGTACGGCTAGCGGGAGCTACGAGCAGTACTTC. This gives the protein CASSTASGSYEQYF. This chain joins TRBV19 and TRBJ2-7, with 10 positions matching TRBD2. Germline loops: CDR1 LNHDA, CDR2 SQIVND (reference sequence). The V and J ends lost 4 bases and 3 bases, in that order; junction bases with no gene match: 3. The CDR3 is 14 residues long.

The CDR3 DNA follows: TGTGCCAGCAGCTTAGGTCGTCTAGCGGGCAAAGAGACCCAGTACTTC. Translating it yields CASSLGRLAGKETQYF. This sequence joins TRBV7-9 and TRBJ2-5; 8 positions agree with TRBD2. The CDR3 contains 16 residues. V was pared by 1 base and J by 3 bases, with 7 bases of the junction left unmatched. The V gene's germline CDR1 is SEHNR and CDR2 FQNEAQ (reference sequence).

CDR3 sequence: CSVTGVNTEAFF. CDR3 coding DNA: TGCAGCGTGACAGGGGTGAACACTGAAGCTTTCTTT. The chain has TRBV29-1 and TRBJ1-1; 8 positions match TRBD1. Germline V gives CDR1 SQVTM, CDR2 ANQGSEA. V shed 6 bases, J shed 0 bases, and the junction held 0 bases outside the gene matches. CDR3 size: 12 residues.